The 26 T cell receptor beta chains presented below share a single source sample, sequenced in a study of graft-versus-host responses after intestinal transplantation. Sequencing used immunoSEQ multiplex PCR; TCRdb keeps in-frame clones, though not all of them. This table holds about 47,000 clones, approximately 92% found once. Sequencing was performed on PBMCs, taken about 800 days after a first intestinal transplant, on the day of a second. These receptors were collected from a human patient who received an intestinal transplant, so some T cells may come from the graft donor.

The chain is built from TRBV9 and TRBJ1-6; 7 bases fit TRBD1. The ends lost 3 bases at V and 4 bases at J; junction bases unmatched: 7. The CDR3 is 16 amino acids. Germline CDR1 and CDR2: SGDLS and YYNGEE. CDR3 nucleotides: TGTGCCAGCAGCGGACAGGGAGGGATGTATAATTCACCCCTCCACTTT. It specifies CASSGQGGMYNSPLHF.

The gene calls are TRBV4-1 and TRBJ1-1, with 8 bases that match TRBD1. The V segment lost 6 bases and the J segment 0 bases; nucleotides outside the gene matches: 3. The CDR3 totals 14 residues. Germline V lookup: CDR1 MGHRA, CDR2 YSYEKL. The DNA for the CDR3 is TGCGCCAGCAGTCTGACAGGGGTGAACACTGAAGCTTTCTTT. It specifies CASSLTGVNTEAFF.

The chain has TRBV19 and TRBJ2-7; D gene unclear. CDR1 is LNHDA and CDR2 is SQIVND in the germline V gene (reference sequence). CDR3 length: 14 amino acids. V dropped 5 bases and J dropped 0 bases, with 11 bases sitting between them. The chain's CDR3 is CASSPLLYSYEQYF. The CDR3 DNA reads as TGTGCCAGTAGTCCACTCCTATACTCCTACGAGCAGTACTTC.

V usage is TRBV27 and J usage is TRBJ2-2; D ambiguous. V was shortened by 7 bases and J by 7 bases, with 13 bases between the two germline ends. Germline CDR1 MNHEY, CDR2 SMNVEV (reference sequence). The CDR3 spans 13 residues. The CDR3 DNA is TGTGCCAGCACAGTTTACCCTTACGGGGAGCTGTTTTTT. It specifies CASTVYPYGELFF.

A single count supports this clone. V is TRBV14 and J is TRBJ2-1, with TRBD2 matching over 12 bases. V shed 2 bases, J shed 7 bases, and the junction held 12 bases outside the gene matches. The CDR3 extends over 18 amino acids. The germline V gene encodes CDR1 SGHDN and CDR2 FVKESK. CDR3 nucleotides: TGTGCCAGCAGCCAACCCTCACTAGCGGGAGGTCCGGGGAATGAGCAGTTCTTC. Translation gives CASSQPSLAGGPGNEQFF.

The chain has TRBV25-1 and TRBJ1-1; D unclear. The CDR3 length is 13 residues. Trimming shortened V by 5 bases and J by 5 bases, and 12 bases separated the two germline ends. Germline V gene sequence: CDR1 MGHDK, CDR2 SYGVNS. Written as DNA, the CDR3 is TGTGCCAGCAGTTCAGGTGTGGGAACTGAAGCTTTCTTT. It encodes CASSSGVGTEAFF.

The chain couples TRBV7-3 to TRBJ2-1; 9 bases line up with TRBD2. This CDR3 is 21 amino acids long. Germline V CDR1 and CDR2: SGHTA, FQGTGA. J gave up 0 bases and V 5 bases, and 20 bases lay outside the gene matches. Here the CDR3 DNA reads TGTGCCAGCAGCCGACCTATGGTAGCGGGAGCTCCCTCCAGCTCCTACAATGAGCAGTTCTTC. This gives the protein CASSRPMVAGAPSSSYNEQFF.

This chain joins TRBV11-2 and TRBJ2-1; 10 bases line up with TRBD2. The CDR3 totals 16 residues. V was clipped by 5 bases and J by 0 bases; unmatched bases: 4. Germline values: CDR1 SGHAT, CDR2 FQNNGV. CDR3: CASSRTSGSSYNEQFF. The DNA of the CDR3 is TGTGCCAGCAGCCGGACTAGCGGAAGCTCCTACAATGAGCAGTTCTTC.

The rearrangement uses TRBV9 and TRBJ2-1, with a tentative D call TRBD1 (6 bases). The CDR3 is made up of 14 amino acids. V was shortened by 0 bases and J by 7 bases, with 11 bases between the two germline ends. The V gene's germline CDR1 is SGDLS and CDR2 YYNGEE. The CDR3 DNA is TGTGCCAGCAGCGTAGATCCTCAGGGGAATGAGCAGTTCTTC. Protein sequence: CASSVDPQGNEQFF. Using reference TRBV9 and TRBJ2-1 for the parts outside the CDR3, the full variable domain is DSGVTQTPKHLITATGQRVTLRCSPRSGDLSVYWYQQSLDQGLQFLIQYYNGEERAKGNILERFSAQQFPDLHSELNLSSLELGDSALYFCASSVDPQGNEQFFGPGTRLTVL.

This sequence joins TRBV28 and TRBJ2-5, with D possibly being TRBD2 (5 bases). Germline V lookup: CDR1 MDHEN, CDR2 SYDVKM. There are 15 residues in the CDR3. Trimming stripped 5 bases from V and 3 bases from J, with 16 bases between. The CDR3 region has the DNA TGTGCCAGCAGTACCTCTTGGGAGCTTGAAGAGACCCAGTACTTC. Its translation is CASSTSWELEETQYF.

The chain links TRBV6-4 to TRBJ2-2; D possibly matches TRBD1 or TRBD2 (5 bases each). Germline loops: CDR1 MRHNA, CDR2 SNTAGT. This CDR3 region has 15 residues. V lost 7 bases and J 4 bases, leaving 16 bases between the germline ends. This chain's CDR3 is CASTLEAGTTGELFF. The CDR3 bases are TGTGCCAGCACGCTAGAGGCAGGGACCACCGGGGAGCTGTTTTTT.

The genes are TRBV6-1 and TRBJ2-7; D unclear. CDR1 and CDR2 from the germline V gene are MNHNS and SASEGT. Trimming pared 9 bases from V and 2 bases from J, leaving 8 bases between. The CDR3 covers 11 residues. In DNA, the CDR3 is TGTGCCAGGTCCCCTCCCTACGAGCAGTACTTC. Translating gives CARSPPYEQYF.

The rearrangement joins TRBV10-1 to TRBJ2-2; 8 bases map to TRBD1. Trimming took 3 bases from V and 15 from J; bases not matched to a gene: 6. Germline CDR1 WNHNN, CDR2 SYGVQD (reference sequence). The CDR3 totals 12 residues. CDR3 protein: CASSERTGRLFF. The CDR3 region has the DNA TGCGCCAGCAGTGAAAGGACAGGGCGGTTGTTTTTT.

This chain joins TRBV9 and TRBJ1-3; D ambiguous. This CDR3 has 14 residues. V dropped 1 base and J dropped 0 bases, with 5 bases sitting between them. Per the germline V gene, CDR1 is SGDLS and CDR2 is YYNGEE. DNA of the CDR3: TGTGCCAGCAGCGTACTGCCCTCTGGAAACACCATATATTTT. It encodes CASSVLPSGNTIYF. Together with reference TRBV9 and TRBJ1-3, the CDR3 gives the full variable domain: DSGVTQTPKHLITATGQRVTLRCSPRSGDLSVYWYQQSLDQGLQFLIQYYNGEERAKGNILERFSAQQFPDLHSELNLSSLELGDSALYFCASSVLPSGNTIYFGEGSWLTVV.

The chain joins TRBV11-2 to TRBJ2-7, with D hard to call. V shed 8 bases and J shed 0 bases, with 11 bases lying between them. From germline, CDR1 is SGHAT and CDR2 FQNNGV. CDR3 size: 13 residues. In DNA form, the CDR3 reads TGTGCCAGCCACGGGTTATTCTCCTACGAGCAGTACTTC. Amino acids: CASHGLFSYEQYF.

The chain recombines TRBV4-1 with TRBJ2-1; TRBD2 might be the D (6 bases). CDR3 length: 15 amino acids. Trimming took 4 bases from V and 4 from J, leaving 14 bases between them. The germline V gene has CDR1 MGHRA and CDR2 YSYEKL. CDR3: CASSPLDGGYNEQFF. The CDR3 coding sequence is TGCGCCAGCAGCCCCTTAGATGGAGGGTACAATGAGCAGTTCTTC.

V usage is TRBV9 and J usage is TRBJ2-5; 8 positions match TRBD1. J gave up 4 bases and V 0 bases, and 11 bases lay outside the gene matches. This CDR3 contains 17 residues. Germline CDR1 and CDR2: SGDLS and YYNGEE. For the CDR3, the DNA is TGTGCCAGCAGCGTAGGAGCTACGACAGGACAGGGAGAGACCCAGTACTTC. Its translation is CASSVGATTGQGETQYF.

The chain links TRBV9 to TRBJ2-5; D is undetermined. Germline V gene data show CDR1 as SGDLS and CDR2 as YYNGEE. There are 14 residues in the CDR3. Trimming took 0 bases from V and 1 from J, leaving 7 bases between them. The CDR3 region is CASSVGVSQETQYF. The CDR3, as DNA: TGTGCCAGCAGCGTAGGGGTTTCCCAAGAGACCCAGTACTTC.

The rearrangement uses TRBV5-1 and TRBJ1-2, with 7 bases fitting TRBD1. The CDR3 is made up of 16 amino acids. Germline V CDR1 and CDR2: SGHRS, YFSETQ. The V gene end was trimmed by 0 bases and the J gene end by 8 bases; junction bases not matched to a gene: 13. The DNA of the CDR3 is TGCGCCAGCAGCTTGGGTATTGGACAGGCTGAAGGAGGCTACACCTTC. As protein: CASSLGIGQAEGGYTF.

This clone was recorded a few times. V is TRBV15 and J is TRBJ1-4, with 10 nucleotides matching TRBD1. This CDR3 has 15 residues. The trim removed 3 bases at V and 8 bases at J, leaving 6 bases unmatched. From germline, CDR1 is LNHNV and CDR2 YYDKDF (reference sequence). CDR3 sequence: CATSSPRQGAEKLFF. The CDR3 DNA sequence: TGTGCCACCAGCAGTCCGAGACAGGGGGCGGAAAAACTGTTTTTT.

V and J are TRBV7-3 and TRBJ2-3; 8 bases are a match to TRBD2. This CDR3 comprises 14 residues. Trimming took 1 base from V and 6 from J; bases not matched to a gene: 3. CDR1 is SGHTA and CDR2 is FQGTGA in the germline V gene. For the CDR3, the DNA is TGTGCCAGCAGCTTAAACGGGAGGGGCGATACGCAGTATTTT. This codes for CASSLNGRGDTQYF. Combining the CDR3 with reference TRBV7-3 and TRBJ2-3 gives the whole variable domain GAGVSQTPSNKVTEKGKYVELRCDPISGHTALYWYRQSLGQGPEFLIYFQGTGAADDSGLPNDRFFAVRPEGSVSTLKIQRTERGDSAVYLCASSLNGRGDTQYFGPGTRLTVL.

The chain joins TRBV6-5 to TRBJ2-1; D gene ambiguous. The CDR3 runs 14 residues. V lost 0 bases to trimming and J lost 2 bases, with 5 bases between them. Germline-derived CDR1 and CDR2 are MNHEY and SVGAGI. The CDR3 nucleotides read TGTGCCAGCAGTTACTCTCGGCCCTACAATGAGCAGTTCTTC. Protein: CASSYSRPYNEQFF.

The chain combines TRBV5-6 with TRBJ2-1; 8 bases are shared with TRBD1. Germline values: CDR1 SGHDT, CDR2 YYEEEE. V trimming: 3 bases; J trimming: 10 bases; junction bases outside the gene matches: 6. CDR3 size: 13 residues. CDR3 sequence: CASSSGGASEQFF. As DNA, the CDR3 is TGTGCCAGCAGCTCAGGGGGCGCTTCAGAGCAGTTCTTC.

The chain carries TRBV5-1 and TRBJ2-1; tentative D call: TRBD1 (5 bases). Germline CDR1 reads SGHRS; CDR2 reads YFSETQ. The CDR3 length is 14 residues. Trimming took 4 bases from V and 6 from J, leaving 14 bases between them. CDR3 amino acids: CASSLTEVINEQFF. For the CDR3, the DNA is TGCGCCAGCAGCCTGACAGAAGTAATCAATGAGCAGTTCTTC. The full variable domain, in which reference TRBV5-1 and TRBJ2-1 provide the parts outside the CDR3, is KAGVTQTPRYLIKTRGQQVTLSCSPISGHRSVSWYQQTPGQGLQFLFEYFSETQRNKGNFPGRFSGRQFSNSRSEMNVSTLELGDSALYLCASSLTEVINEQFFGPGTRLTVL.

The gene calls are TRBV11-3 and TRBJ1-1; D not certain. Trimming left V 1 base short and J 2 bases short, with 11 bases between. This CDR3 has 15 residues. CDR1 is SGHNT, CDR2 YENEEA, per germline. The DNA for the CDR3 is TGTGCCAGCAGCTTAGGAGTAGGATTTAACACTGAAGCTTTCTTT. It encodes CASSLGVGFNTEAFF.

The rearrangement uses TRBV19 and TRBJ2-1; D is undetermined. Trimming left V 3 bases short and J 8 bases short, with 17 bases between. This CDR3 spans 15 amino acids. Germline CDR1 is LNHDA and CDR2 is SQIVND (reference sequence). CDR3 residues: CASSMYHSVGHEQFF. CDR3 nucleotide sequence: TGTGCCAGTAGTATGTACCACTCCGTGGGCCATGAGCAGTTCTTC.